This entry describes one T cell receptor (beta chain). Antigen: not known. Germline V gives CDR1 LGHNA, CDR2 YSLEER. The V segment lost 2 bases and the J segment 4 bases; nucleotides outside the gene matches: 5. The CDR3 has 15 amino acids. This entry is derived from a study of shared clonotypes between healthy human individuals. Notes on the study in general: Naive subsets tended to show greater estimated richness than memory subsets. When compared with the clonotypes that were shared by all four sorted-subset donors, the non-shared clonotypes turned out to have lower generation probabilities. Donor scarcity curtailed the genetic and exposure-history diversity represented herein.

Method: immunoSEQ multiplex PCR; TCRdb's copy keeps in-frame clones and lacks some. The sample has almost 700,000 clones, about 90% seen once; the top ten hold 24%. Terminally differentiated effector memory CD45RA+ cells were left out of the naive CD8 fraction, which was CD45RO-negative and positively selected for CCR7. Caucasian adults residing in Nashville, Tennessee made up all the donors. The sample was naive CD8+ T cells sorted from blood. The TCR was taken from a man aged 30 to 39 in good health. This rearrangement joins TRBV4-3 to TRBJ1-2; 9 positions match TRBD1. CDR3: CASSQNRGQGYGYTF. CDR3 in DNA: TGCGCCAGCAGCCAAAACAGGGGGCAGGGCTATGGCTACACCTTC.